The clone carrying this T cell receptor beta chain was picked up many times. CDR1 is ENHRY and CDR2 is SYGVKD in the germline V gene. V was clipped by 6 bases and J by 7 bases; unmatched bases: 15. The CDR3 runs 16 residues. The sample comes from a study of Graves' ophthalmopathy and Graves' hyperthyroidism. Amplification from RNA transcripts yielded the TCR beta CDR3 regions. First-round RT-PCR relied on HTBI primers, and a second-round multiplex PCR came next. TCRdb itself ran the multiplex PCR reads through MiXCR, one entry per CDR3 protein. The sample lists about 210,000 distinct CDR3 sequences, roughly 27% occurring once.

This TCR came from a man aged 50-59 years with Graves' ophthalmopathy. The chain combines TRBV10-3 with TRBJ2-7; 10 bases align to TRBD1. The sequenced sample was peripheral blood. In nucleotides, the CDR3 is TGTGCCATCAGGGAACCGGACAGGGGGTCCGGGGGGGAGCAGTACTTC. This translates into CAIREPDRGSGGEQYF.